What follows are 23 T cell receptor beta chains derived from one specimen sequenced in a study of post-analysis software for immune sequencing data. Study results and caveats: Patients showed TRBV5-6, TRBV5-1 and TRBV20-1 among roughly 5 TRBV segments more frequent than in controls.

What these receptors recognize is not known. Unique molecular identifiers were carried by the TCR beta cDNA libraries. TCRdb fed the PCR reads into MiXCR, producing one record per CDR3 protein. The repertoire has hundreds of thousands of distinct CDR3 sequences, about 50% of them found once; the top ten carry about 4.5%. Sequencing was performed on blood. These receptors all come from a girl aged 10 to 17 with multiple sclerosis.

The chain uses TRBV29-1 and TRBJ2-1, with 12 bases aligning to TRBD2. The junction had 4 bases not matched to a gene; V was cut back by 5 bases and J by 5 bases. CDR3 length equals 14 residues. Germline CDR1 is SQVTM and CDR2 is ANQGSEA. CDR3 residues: CSVWTSGVNNEQFF. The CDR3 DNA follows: TGCAGCGTTTGGACTAGCGGGGTTAACAATGAGCAGTTCTTC.

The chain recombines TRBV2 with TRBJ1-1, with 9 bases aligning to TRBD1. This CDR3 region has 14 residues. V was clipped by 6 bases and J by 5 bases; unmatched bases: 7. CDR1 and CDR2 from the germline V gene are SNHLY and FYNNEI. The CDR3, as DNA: TGTGCCAGCAGGGGGGACAGGGCTGGGACTGAAGCTTTCTTT. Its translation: CASRGDRAGTEAFF.

As DNA, the CDR3 is TGTGCCAGCAGTTCCCCGGGACAGGGGTTCGCCGAGCAGTACTTC. It encodes CASSSPGQGFAEQYF. The chain links TRBV6-5 to TRBJ2-7; 10 bases are a match to TRBD1. This CDR3 comprises 15 residues. CDR1 is MNHEY and CDR2 is SVGAGI in the germline V gene. Trimming took 4 bases from V and 6 from J; bases not matched to a gene: 9.

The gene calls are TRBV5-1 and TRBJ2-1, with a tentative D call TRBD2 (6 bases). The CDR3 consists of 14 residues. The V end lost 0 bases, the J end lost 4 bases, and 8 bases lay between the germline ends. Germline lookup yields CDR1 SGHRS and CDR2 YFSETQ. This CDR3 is CASSLDREYNEQFF. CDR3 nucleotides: TGCGCCAGCAGCTTGGACCGGGAGTACAATGAGCAGTTCTTC.

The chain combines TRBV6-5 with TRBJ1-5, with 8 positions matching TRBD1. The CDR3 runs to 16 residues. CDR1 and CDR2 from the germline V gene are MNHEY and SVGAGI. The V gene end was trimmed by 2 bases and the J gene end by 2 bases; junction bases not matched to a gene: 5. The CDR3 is CASSYADRAGNQPQHF. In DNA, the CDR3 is TGTGCCAGCAGTTACGCGGACAGGGCTGGCAATCAGCCCCAGCATTTT.

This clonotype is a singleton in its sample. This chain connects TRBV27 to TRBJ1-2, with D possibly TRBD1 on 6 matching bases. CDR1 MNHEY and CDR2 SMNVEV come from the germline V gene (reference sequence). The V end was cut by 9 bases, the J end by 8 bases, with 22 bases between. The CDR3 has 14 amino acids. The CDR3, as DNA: TGTGCCAGTGCACTTCCGTCACAGGGAAACGGCTACACCTTC. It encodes CASALPSQGNGYTF.

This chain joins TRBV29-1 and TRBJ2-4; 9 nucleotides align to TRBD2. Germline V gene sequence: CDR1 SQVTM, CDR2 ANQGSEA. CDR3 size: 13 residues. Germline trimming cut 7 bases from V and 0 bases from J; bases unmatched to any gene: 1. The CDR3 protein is CSGGGGAKNIQYF. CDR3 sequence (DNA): TGCAGCGGCGGGGGGGGAGCCAAAAACATTCAGTACTTC. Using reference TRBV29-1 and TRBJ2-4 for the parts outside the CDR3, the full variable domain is SAVISQKPSRDICQRGTSLTIQCQVDSQVTMMFWYRQQPGQSLTLIATANQGSEATYESGFVIDKFPISRPNLTFSTLTVSNMSPEDSSIYLCSGGGGAKNIQYFGAGTRLSVL.

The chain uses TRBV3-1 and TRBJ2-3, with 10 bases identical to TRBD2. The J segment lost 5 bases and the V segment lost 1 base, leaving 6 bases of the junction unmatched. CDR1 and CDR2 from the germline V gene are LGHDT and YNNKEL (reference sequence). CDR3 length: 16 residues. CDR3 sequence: CASSQGLAGVKDTQYF. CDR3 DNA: TGTGCCAGCAGCCAAGGGCTAGCGGGAGTGAAAGATACGCAGTATTTT.

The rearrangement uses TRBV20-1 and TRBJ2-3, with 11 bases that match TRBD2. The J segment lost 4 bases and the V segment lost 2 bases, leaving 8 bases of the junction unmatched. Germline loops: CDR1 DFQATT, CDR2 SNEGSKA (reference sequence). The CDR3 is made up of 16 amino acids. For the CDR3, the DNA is TGCAGTGCTAGAAACCCACTAGCGGGAGTCTCAGATACGCAGTATTTT. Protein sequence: CSARNPLAGVSDTQYF.

CDR3 in amino acids: CSVVGGAYTDTQYF. The DNA of the CDR3 is TGCAGCGTTGTTGGCGGGGCGTACACAGATACGCAGTATTTT. This chain connects TRBV29-1 to TRBJ2-3, with D possibly matching TRBD2 (6 bases). The CDR3 runs 14 residues. Germline V gene lookup returns CDR1 SQVTM and CDR2 ANQGSEA. The V gene lost 4 bases and the J gene lost 2 bases, with 13 bases spanning the gap.

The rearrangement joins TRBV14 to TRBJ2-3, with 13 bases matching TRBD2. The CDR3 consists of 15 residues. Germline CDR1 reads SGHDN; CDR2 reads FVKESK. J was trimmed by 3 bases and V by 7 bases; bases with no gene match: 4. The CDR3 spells CASNKGLAGTDTQYF. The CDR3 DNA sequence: TGTGCCAGCAACAAGGGACTAGCGGGAACAGATACGCAGTATTTT.

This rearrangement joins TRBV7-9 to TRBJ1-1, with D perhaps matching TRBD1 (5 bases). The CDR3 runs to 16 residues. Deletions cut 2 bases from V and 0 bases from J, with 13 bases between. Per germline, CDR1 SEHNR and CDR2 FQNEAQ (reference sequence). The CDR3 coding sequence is TGTGCCAGCAGCTTAAGGGGTGGTCACCTGAACACTGAAGCTTTCTTT. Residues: CASSLRGGHLNTEAFF.

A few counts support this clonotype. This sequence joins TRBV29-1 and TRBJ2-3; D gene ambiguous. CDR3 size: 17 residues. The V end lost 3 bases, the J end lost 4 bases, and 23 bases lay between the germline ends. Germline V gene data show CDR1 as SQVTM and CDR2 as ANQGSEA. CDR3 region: CSVDVLVSRSRADTQYF. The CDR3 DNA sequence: TGCAGCGTTGACGTTTTGGTGAGCCGCTCCCGCGCAGATACGCAGTATTTT.

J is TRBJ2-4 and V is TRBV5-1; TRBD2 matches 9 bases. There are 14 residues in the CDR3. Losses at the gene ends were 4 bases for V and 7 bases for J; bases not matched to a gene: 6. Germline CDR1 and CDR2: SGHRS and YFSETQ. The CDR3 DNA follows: TGCGCCAGCAGCCCATTAGCGGGAGTGAACATTCAGTACTTC. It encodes CASSPLAGVNIQYF.

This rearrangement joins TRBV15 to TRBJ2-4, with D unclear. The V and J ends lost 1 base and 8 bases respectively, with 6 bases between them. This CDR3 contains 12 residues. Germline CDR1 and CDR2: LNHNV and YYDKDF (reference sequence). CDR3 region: CATSRVADIQYF. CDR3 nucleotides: TGTGCCACCAGCAGAGTCGCGGACATTCAGTACTTC.

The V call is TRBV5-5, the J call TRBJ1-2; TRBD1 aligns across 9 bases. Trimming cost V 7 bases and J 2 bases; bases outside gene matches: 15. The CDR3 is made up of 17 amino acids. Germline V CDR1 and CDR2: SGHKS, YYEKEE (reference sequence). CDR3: CASDSIRTQGANYGYTF. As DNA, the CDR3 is TGTGCCAGCGACTCCATACGAACACAGGGGGCGAACTATGGCTACACCTTC.

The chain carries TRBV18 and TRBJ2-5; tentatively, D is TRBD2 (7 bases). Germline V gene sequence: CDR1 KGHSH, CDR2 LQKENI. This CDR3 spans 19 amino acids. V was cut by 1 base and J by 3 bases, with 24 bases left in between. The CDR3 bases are TGTGCCAGCTCACCACTAATCTTCGGACTAGTGAGGGGGAAAGAGACCCAGTACTTC. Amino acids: CASSPLIFGLVRGKETQYF.

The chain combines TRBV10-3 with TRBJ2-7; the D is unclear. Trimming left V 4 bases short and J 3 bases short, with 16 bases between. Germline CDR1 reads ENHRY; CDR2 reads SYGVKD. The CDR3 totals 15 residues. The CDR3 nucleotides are TGTGCCATCAGTGCAAGTTACCCCGGCATCTACGAGCAGTACTTC. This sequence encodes CAISASYPGIYEQYF.

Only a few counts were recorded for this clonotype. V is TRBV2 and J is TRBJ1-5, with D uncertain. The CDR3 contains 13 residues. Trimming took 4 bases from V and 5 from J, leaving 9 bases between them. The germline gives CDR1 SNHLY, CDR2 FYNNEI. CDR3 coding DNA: TGTGCCAGCAGTGGGACCGGGGATCAGCCCCAGCATTTT. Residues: CASSGTGDQPQHF.

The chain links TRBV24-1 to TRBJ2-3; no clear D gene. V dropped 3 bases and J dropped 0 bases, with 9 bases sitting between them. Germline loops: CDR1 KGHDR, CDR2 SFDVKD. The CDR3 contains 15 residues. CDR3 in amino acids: CATSDGRTSTDTQYF. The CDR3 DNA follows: TGTGCCACCAGTGATGGAAGAACCAGCACAGATACGCAGTATTTT.

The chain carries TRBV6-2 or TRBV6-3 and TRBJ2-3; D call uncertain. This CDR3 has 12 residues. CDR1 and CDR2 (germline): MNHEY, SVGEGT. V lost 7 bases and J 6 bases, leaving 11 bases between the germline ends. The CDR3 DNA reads TGTGCCAGCACCGACGAGGTGGATACGCAGTATTTT. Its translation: CASTDEVDTQYF.

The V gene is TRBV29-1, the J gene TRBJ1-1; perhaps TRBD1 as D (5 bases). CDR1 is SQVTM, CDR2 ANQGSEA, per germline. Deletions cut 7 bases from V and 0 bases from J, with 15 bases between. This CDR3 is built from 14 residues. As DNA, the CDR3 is TGCAGCGGTGGTAGGGGCCGGATGAACACTGAAGCTTTCTTT. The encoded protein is CSGGRGRMNTEAFF.

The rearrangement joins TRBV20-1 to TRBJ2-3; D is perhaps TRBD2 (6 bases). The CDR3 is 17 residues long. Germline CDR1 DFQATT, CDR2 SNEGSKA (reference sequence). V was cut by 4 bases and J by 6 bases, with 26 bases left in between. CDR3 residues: CSAKSLPRDSLRDTQYF. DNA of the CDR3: TGCAGTGCTAAGTCACTCCCCCGGGACTCCCTAAGGGATACGCAGTATTTT.